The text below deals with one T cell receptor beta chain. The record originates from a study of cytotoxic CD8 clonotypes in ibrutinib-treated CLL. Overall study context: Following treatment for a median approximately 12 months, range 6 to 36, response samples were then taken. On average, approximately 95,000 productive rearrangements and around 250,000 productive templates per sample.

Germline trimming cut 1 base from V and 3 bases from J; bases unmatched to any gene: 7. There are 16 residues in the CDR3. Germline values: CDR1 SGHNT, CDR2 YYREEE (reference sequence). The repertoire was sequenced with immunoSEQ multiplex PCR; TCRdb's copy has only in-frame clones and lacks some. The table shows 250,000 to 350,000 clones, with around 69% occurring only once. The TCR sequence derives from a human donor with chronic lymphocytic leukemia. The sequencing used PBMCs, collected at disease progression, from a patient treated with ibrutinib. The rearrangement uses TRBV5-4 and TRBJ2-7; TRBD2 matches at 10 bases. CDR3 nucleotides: TGTGCCAGCAGCTTGCCTAGCGGGGGACTACACTACGAGCAGTACTTC. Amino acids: CASSLPSGGLHYEQYF. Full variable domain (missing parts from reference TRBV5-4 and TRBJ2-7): ETGVTQSPTHLIKTRGQQVTLRCSSQSGHNTVSWYQQALGQGPQFIFQYYREEENGRGNFPPRFSGLQFPNYSSELNVNALELDDSALYLCASSLPSGGLHYEQYFGPGTRLTVT.